The T cell receptor beta chain described here comes from a study of blood T cell repertoires in COVID-19. Overall study context: Whether acute or convalescent, the COVID-19 samples came from the United States, Italy and Spain. The analysed material was cDNA or gDNA that came from T cells, B-cell-depleted T cells, or PBMCs.

The method was immunoSEQ multiplex PCR; TCRdb's version includes in-frame clones alone and lacks a portion of them. Found here are about 20,000 clones, 60% to 85% of them singletons; the top ten hold 56%. CDR3 length: 17 residues. Trimming removed 1 base at V and 7 bases at J, with 19 bases between. Germline V gene data show CDR1 as KGHDR and CDR2 as SFDVKD. The J gene is TRBJ1-5, the V gene TRBV24-1; D is unclear. Input material: peripheral blood. This clonotype was obtained from an elderly man with acute or convalescent COVID-19. The CDR3 DNA reads as TGTGCCACCAGTGATTTTCCTCCCGGACTTCCGGACCAGCCCCAGCATTTT. This codes for CATSDFPPGLPDQPQHF.